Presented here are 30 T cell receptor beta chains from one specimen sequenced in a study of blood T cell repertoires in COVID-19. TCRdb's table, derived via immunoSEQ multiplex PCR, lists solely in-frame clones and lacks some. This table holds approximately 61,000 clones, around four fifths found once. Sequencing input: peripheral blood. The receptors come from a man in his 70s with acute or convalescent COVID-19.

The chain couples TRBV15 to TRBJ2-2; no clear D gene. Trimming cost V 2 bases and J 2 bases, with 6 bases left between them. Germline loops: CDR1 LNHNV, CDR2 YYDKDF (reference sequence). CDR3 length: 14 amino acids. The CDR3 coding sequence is TGTGCCACCAGCAGATACAGTAACACCGGGGAGCTGTTTTTT. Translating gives CATSRYSNTGELFF.

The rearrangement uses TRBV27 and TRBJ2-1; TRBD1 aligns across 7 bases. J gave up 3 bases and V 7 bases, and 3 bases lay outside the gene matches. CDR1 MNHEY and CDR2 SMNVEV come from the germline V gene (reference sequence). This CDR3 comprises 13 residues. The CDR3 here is CASKRDSYNEQFF. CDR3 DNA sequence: TGTGCCAGCAAACGGGACAGCTACAATGAGCAGTTCTTC.

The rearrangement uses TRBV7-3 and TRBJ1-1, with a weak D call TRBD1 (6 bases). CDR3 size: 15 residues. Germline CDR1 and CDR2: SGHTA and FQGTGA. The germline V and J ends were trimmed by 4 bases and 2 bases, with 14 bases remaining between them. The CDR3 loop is CASSSQGGANTEAFF. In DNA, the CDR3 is TGTGCCAGCAGCTCACAGGGTGGGGCCAACACTGAAGCTTTCTTT.

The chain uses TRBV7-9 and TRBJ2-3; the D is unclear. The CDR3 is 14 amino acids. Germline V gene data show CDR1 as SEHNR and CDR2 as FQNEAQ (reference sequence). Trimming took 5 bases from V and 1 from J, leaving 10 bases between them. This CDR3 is CASSPKPRTDTQYF. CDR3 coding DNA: TGTGCCAGCAGCCCTAAACCTCGCACAGATACGCAGTATTTT.

CDR3 protein: CASSPLGQGRGAQHF. In DNA, the CDR3 is TGTGCCAGCAGCCCCTTAGGACAGGGTCGAGGGGCCCAGCATTTT. The V gene is TRBV3-1 (or the pseudogene TRBV3-2), the J gene TRBJ1-5; TRBD1 matches 8 bases. Germline CDR1 is LGHDT and CDR2 is YNNKEL (reference sequence). The J segment lost 11 bases and the V segment lost 4 bases, leaving 13 bases of the junction unmatched. The length of the CDR3 is 15 residues.

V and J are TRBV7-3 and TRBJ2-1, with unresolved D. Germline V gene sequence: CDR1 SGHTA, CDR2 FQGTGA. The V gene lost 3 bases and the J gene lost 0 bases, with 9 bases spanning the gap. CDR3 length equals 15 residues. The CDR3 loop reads CASSLNRNSYNEQFF. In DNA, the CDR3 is TGTGCCAGCAGCTTGAACAGAAACTCCTACAATGAGCAGTTCTTC.

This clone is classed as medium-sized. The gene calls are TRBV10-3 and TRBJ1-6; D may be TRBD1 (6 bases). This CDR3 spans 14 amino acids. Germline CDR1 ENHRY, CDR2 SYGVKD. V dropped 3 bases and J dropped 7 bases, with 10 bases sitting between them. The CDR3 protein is CAISDPGENSPLHF. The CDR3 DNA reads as TGTGCCATCAGTGACCCAGGGGAGAATTCACCCCTCCACTTT.

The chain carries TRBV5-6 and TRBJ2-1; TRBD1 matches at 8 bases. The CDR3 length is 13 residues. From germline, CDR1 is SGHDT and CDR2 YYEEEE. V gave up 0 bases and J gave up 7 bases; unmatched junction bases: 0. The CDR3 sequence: CASSLDRGNEQFF. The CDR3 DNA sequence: TGTGCCAGCAGCTTGGACAGGGGGAATGAGCAGTTCTTC.

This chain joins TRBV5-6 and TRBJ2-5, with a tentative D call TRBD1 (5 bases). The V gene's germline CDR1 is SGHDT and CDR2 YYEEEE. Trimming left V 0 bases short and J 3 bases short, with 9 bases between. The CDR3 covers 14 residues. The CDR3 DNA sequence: TGTGCCAGCAGCTTGGGACAGATCGAAGAGACCCAGTACTTC. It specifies CASSLGQIEETQYF.

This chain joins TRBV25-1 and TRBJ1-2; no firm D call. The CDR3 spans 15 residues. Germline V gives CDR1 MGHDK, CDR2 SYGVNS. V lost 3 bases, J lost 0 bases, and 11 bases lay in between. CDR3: CASSDPSDTNYGYTF. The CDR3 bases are TGTGCCAGCAGTGATCCTTCCGACACTAACTATGGCTACACCTTC.

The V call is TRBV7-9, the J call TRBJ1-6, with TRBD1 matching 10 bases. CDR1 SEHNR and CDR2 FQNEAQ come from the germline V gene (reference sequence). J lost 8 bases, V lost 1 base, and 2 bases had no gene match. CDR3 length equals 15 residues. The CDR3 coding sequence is TGTGCCAGCAGCTTAGGGGACAGGGGTGATTCACCCCTCCACTTT. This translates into CASSLGDRGDSPLHF.

This CDR3 is CATRTTGRSTDTQYF. The CDR3 DNA is TGCGCCACCCGAACGACAGGGCGCTCCACAGATACGCAGTATTTT. The chain is built from TRBV5-1 and TRBJ2-3; 7 positions agree with TRBD1. J lost 2 bases, V lost 9 bases, and 12 bases had no gene match. This CDR3 is 15 amino acids long. The germline CDR1 and CDR2 sequences are SGHRS and YFSETQ. The complete variable domain, with remaining parts taken from reference TRBV5-1 and TRBJ2-3, reads KAGVTQTPRYLIKTRGQQVTLSCSPISGHRSVSWYQQTPGQGLQFLFEYFSETQRNKGNFPGRFSGRQFSNSRSEMNVSTLELGDSALYLCATRTTGRSTDTQYFGPGTRLTVL.

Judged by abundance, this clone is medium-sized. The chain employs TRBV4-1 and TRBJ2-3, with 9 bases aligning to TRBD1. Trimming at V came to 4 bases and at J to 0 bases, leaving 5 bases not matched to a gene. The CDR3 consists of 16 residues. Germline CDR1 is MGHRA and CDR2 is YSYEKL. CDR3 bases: TGCGCCAGCAGCCCCCGGGACAGGGTCAGCACAGATACGCAGTATTTT. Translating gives CASSPRDRVSTDTQYF.

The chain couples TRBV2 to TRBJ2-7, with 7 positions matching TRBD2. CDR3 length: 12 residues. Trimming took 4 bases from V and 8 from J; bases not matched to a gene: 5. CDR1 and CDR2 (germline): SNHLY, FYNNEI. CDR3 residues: CASSGDGGKQYF. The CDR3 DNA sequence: TGTGCCAGCAGTGGGGACGGGGGGAAGCAGTACTTC.

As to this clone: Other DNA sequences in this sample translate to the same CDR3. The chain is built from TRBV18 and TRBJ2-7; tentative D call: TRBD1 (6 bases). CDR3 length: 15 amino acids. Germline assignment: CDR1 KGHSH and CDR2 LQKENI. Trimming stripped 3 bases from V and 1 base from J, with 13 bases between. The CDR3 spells CASSPLGQGSYEQYF. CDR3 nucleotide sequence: TGTGCCAGCTCACCCCTTGGGCAGGGGTCCTACGAGCAGTACTTC. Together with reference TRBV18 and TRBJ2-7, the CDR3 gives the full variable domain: NAGVMQNPRHLVRRRGQEARLRCSPMKGHSHVYWYRQLPEEGLKFMVYLQKENIIDESGMPKERFSAEFPKEGPSILRIQQVVRGDSAAYFCASSPLGQGSYEQYFGPGTRLTVT.

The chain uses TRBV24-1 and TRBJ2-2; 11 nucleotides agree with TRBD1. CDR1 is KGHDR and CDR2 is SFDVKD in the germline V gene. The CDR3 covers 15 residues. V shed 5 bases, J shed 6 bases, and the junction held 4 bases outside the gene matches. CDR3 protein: CATSGTGGWSGELFF. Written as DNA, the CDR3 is TGTGCCACCAGTGGGACAGGGGGCTGGTCCGGGGAGCTGTTTTTT.

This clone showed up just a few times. The DNA for the CDR3 is TGTGCCAGTTACAGGGGATCCTCTGGGGCCAACGTCCTGACTTTC. Protein product: CASYRGSSGANVLTF. This rearrangement joins TRBV19 to TRBJ2-6; TRBD1 matches 7 bases. The CDR3 has 15 residues. J lost 0 bases, V lost 8 bases, and 4 bases had no gene match. Germline V lookup: CDR1 LNHDA, CDR2 SQIVND (reference sequence).

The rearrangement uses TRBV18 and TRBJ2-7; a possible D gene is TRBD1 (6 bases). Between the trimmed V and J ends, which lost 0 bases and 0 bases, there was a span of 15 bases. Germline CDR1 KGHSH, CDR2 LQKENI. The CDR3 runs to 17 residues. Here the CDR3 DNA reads TGTGCCAGCTCACCACCTGTAACAGGGCTCTTCTCCTACGAGCAGTACTTC. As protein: CASSPPVTGLFSYEQYF.

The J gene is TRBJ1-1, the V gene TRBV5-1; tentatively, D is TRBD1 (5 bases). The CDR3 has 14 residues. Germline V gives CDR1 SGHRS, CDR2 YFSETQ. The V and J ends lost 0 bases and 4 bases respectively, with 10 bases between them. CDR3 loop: CASSLEQGGTEAFF. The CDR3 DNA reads TGCGCCAGCAGCTTGGAGCAGGGTGGCACTGAAGCTTTCTTT. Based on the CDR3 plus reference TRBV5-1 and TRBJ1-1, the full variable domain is KAGVTQTPRYLIKTRGQQVTLSCSPISGHRSVSWYQQTPGQGLQFLFEYFSETQRNKGNFPGRFSGRQFSNSRSEMNVSTLELGDSALYLCASSLEQGGTEAFFGQGTRLTVV.

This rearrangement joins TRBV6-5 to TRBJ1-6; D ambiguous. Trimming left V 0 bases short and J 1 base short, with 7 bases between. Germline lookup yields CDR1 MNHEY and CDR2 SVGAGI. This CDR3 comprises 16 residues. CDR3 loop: CASSYSAVSYNSPLHF. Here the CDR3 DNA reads TGTGCCAGCAGTTACTCAGCGGTTTCCTATAATTCACCCCTCCACTTT.

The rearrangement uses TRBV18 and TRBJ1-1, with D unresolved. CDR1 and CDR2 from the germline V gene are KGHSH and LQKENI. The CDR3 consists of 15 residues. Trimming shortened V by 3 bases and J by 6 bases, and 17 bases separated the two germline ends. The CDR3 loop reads CASSPLEVSLAEAFF. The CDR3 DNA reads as TGTGCCAGCTCACCCCTGGAGGTCAGTTTGGCTGAAGCTTTCTTT.

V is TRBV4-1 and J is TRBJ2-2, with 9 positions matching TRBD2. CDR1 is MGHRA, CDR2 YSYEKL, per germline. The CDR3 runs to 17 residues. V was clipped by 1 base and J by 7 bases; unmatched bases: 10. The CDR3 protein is CASSQARRGGVGGELFF. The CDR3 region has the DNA TGCGCCAGCAGCCAAGCGAGGCGGGGGGGCGTCGGCGGGGAGCTGTTTTTT.

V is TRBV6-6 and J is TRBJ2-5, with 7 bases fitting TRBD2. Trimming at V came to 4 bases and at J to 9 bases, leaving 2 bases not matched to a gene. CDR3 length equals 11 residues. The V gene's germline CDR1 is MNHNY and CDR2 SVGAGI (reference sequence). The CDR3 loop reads CASSFGGAQYF. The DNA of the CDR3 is TGTGCCAGCAGTTTTGGGGGGGCCCAGTACTTC.

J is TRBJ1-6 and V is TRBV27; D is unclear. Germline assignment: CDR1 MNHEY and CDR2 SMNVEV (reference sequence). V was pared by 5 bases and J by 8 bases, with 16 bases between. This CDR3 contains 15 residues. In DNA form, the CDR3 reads TGTGCCAGCAGTCCCTATCCCAGGCAATATTCACCCCTCCACTTT. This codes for CASSPYPRQYSPLHF.

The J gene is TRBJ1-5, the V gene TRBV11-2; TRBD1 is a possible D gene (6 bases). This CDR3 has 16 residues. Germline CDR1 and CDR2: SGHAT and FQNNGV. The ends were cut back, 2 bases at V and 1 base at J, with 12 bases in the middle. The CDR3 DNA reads TGTGCCAGCAGCTTATACAGGGATGGGAGCAATCAGCCCCAGCATTTT. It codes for CASSLYRDGSNQPQHF.

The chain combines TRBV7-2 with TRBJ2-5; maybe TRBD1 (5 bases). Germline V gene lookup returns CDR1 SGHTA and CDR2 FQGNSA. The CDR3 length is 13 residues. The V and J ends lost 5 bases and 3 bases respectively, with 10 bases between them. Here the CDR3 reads CASSGRAEETQYF. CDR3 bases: TGTGCCAGCAGCGGCAGGGCGGAAGAGACCCAGTACTTC.

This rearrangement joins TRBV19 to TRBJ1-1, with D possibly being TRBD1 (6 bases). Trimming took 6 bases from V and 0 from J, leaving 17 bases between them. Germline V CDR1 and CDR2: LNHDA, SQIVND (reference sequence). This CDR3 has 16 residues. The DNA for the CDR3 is TGTGCCAGTAGAACGGGGGGGGCTCACATGAACACTGAAGCTTTCTTT. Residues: CASRTGGAHMNTEAFF.

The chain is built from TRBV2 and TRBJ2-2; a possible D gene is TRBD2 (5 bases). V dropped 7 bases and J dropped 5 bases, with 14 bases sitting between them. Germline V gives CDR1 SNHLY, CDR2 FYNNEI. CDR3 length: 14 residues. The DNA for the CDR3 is TGTGCCAGCAAGGCCCGTAGGGAGACCGGGGAGCTGTTTTTT. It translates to CASKARRETGELFF.

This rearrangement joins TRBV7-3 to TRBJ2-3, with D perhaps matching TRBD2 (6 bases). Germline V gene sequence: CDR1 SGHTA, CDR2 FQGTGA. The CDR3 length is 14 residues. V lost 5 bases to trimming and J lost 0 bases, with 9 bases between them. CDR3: CASSAGTSTDTQYF. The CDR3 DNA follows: TGTGCCAGCAGCGCCGGGACTAGCACAGATACGCAGTATTTT.

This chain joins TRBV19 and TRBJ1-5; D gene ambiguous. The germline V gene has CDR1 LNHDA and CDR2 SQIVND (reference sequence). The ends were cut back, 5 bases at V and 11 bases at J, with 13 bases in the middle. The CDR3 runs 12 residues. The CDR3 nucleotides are TGTGCCAGTAGTCCCGGCGGTCCCTCCCAGCATTTT. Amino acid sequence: CASSPGGPSQHF.